This entry describes one TCR beta chain. Its antigen is currently unknown. Amplification used 60 Vbeta primers and 13 Jbeta primers. Libraries were prepared by immunoSEQ multiplex PCR; TCRdb keeps only in-frame clonotypes and omits some of them. The data show tens of thousands of clones, 81% seen once. This specimen comes from a study of cytomegalovirus exposure and HLA in healthy donors. Study summary: Early on, a data release was issued that held tens of millions of unique TCRs from HLA-typed donors.

Regarding the study as a whole: Researchers reportedly found TCR beta sequences accurately predicted most subjects' HLA-A and HLA-B alleles. Researchers catalogued approximately 170 TCR beta chains as cytomegalovirus-associated. Later on, an analysis found that several of the most significant clusters appeared to be linked to common viral pathogens, which included parvovirus B19.

The germline V gene has CDR1 KGHSH and CDR2 LQKENI. CDR3 size: 15 residues. The chain combines TRBV18 with TRBJ2-5; 9 nucleotides align to TRBD1. Matching the DNA end better, TRBJ2-7 makes the J call doubtful. The sequence derives from a girl aged 2-10 years in good health and CMV-seropositive. Sequencing used PBMCs. The CDR3, as DNA: TGTGCCAGCTCACCATATGGACAGGGGAACTACGAGCAGTACTTC. This gives the protein CASSPYGQGNYEQYF.